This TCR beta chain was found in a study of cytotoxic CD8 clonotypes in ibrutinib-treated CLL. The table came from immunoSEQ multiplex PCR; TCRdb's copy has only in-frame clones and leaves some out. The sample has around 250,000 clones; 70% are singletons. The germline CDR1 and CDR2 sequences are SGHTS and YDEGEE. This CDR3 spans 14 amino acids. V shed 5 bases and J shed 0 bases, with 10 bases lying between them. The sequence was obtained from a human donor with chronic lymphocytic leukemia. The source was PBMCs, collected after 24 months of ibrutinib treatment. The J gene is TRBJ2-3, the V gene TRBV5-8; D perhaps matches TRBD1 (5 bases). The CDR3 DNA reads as TGTGCCAGCAGACCATGGGGCAGCACAGATACGCAGTATTTT. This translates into CASRPWGSTDTQYF. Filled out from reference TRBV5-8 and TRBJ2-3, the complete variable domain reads EAGVTQSPTHLIKTRGQQATLRCSPISGHTSVYWYQQALGLGLQFLLWYDEGEERNRGNFPPRFSGRQFPNYSSELNVNALELEDSALYLCASRPWGSTDTQYFGPGTRLTVL.